This T cell receptor beta chain was obtained from a study of OX40 agonist ivuxolimab in advanced cancers. Study-level background: Anti-PD-1, anti-PD-L1 or anti-CTLA-4 therapy given earlier was allowed, and 40% had some.

Assay used: immunoSEQ multiplex PCR; TCRdb lists only in-frame clones, some missing. Seen here are about 32,000 clones, over 60% observed once, and the top ten hold roughly a quarter. Anyone with autoimmune disease history or systemic immunosuppression was excluded. The count of this clone is one. The CDR3 length is 16 residues. CDR1 is MNHNS, CDR2 SASEGT, per germline. With 4 bases removed from V and 0 bases from J, the gap between germline ends came to 15 bases. This TCR was recovered from an adult with an advanced solid tumor such as melanoma, head and neck, liver or kidney cancer. Source: CD4+ or CD8+ T cells sorted from blood, taken in a trial of the OX40 agonist ivuxolimab. The V gene is TRBV6-1, the J gene TRBJ2-5; D might be TRBD1 (6 bases). This CDR3 is CASSAPRGKYQETQYF. The CDR3 coding sequence is TGTGCCAGCAGTGCACCTAGGGGGAAATACCAAGAGACCCAGTACTTC.